The 12 T cell receptor beta chains presented below share a single source sample, sequenced in a study of blood T cell repertoires in COVID-19. Here immunoSEQ multiplex PCR was the method, and the copy in TCRdb shows in-frame clones only, minus some. This sample yields about 300,000 clones, of which more than 75% are seen a single time; 1% to 1.5% belongs to the top ten. Sequences were obtained from peripheral blood. Receptor source: a man between 65 and 85 years old with acute or convalescent COVID-19.

This clone was seen more than once but under ten times. The chain has TRBV7-3 and TRBJ2-7; D may be TRBD2 (6 bases). The CDR3 runs to 15 residues. Germline CDR1 reads SGHTA; CDR2 reads FQGTGA. The ends were cut back, 3 bases at V and 7 bases at J, with 19 bases in the middle. The CDR3 protein is CASSLGPTRLGEQYF. The CDR3 DNA reads TGTGCCAGCAGCTTGGGCCCGACTAGACTTGGTGAGCAGTACTTC.

The chain uses TRBV3-1 (or the pseudogene TRBV3-2) and TRBJ1-2; 10 positions match TRBD1. V shed 2 bases and J 7 bases; nucleotides not matched to a gene: 4. Germline V gene sequence: CDR1 LGHDT, CDR2 YNNKEL (reference sequence). The CDR3 runs to 14 residues. CDR3 protein: CASSQLGTGVGYTF. The CDR3 DNA follows: TGTGCCAGCAGCCAACTTGGGACAGGGGTTGGCTACACCTTC.

This chain uses TRBV28 with TRBJ2-1; 12 nucleotides match TRBD2. This CDR3 is built from 13 residues. The V gene's germline CDR1 is MDHEN and CDR2 SYDVKM. V lost 4 bases, J lost 9 bases, and 1 base stayed unmatched. The CDR3 coding sequence is TGTGCCAGCAGTTCTAGCGGGAGGGGTGAGCAGTTCTTC. Translated: CASSSSGRGEQFF.

This rearrangement joins TRBV28 to TRBJ2-3; 11 bases align to TRBD1. This CDR3 spans 14 amino acids. Unmatched junction bases numbered 5, after V lost 5 bases and J lost 7 bases. The V gene's germline CDR1 is MDHEN and CDR2 SYDVKM. The CDR3 sequence is CASSAGTGGHTQYF. The CDR3 region has the DNA TGTGCCAGCAGTGCCGGGACAGGGGGTCATACGCAGTATTTT.

This clone was seen only a few times. The rearrangement joins TRBV14 to TRBJ1-2; 10 bases map to TRBD1. CDR3 length: 15 residues. The V and J ends lost 5 bases and 3 bases, in that order; junction bases with no gene match: 6. CDR1 SGHDN and CDR2 FVKESK come from the germline V gene. The chain's CDR3 is CASSERDRGDYGYTF. The CDR3, as DNA: TGTGCCAGCAGCGAGCGGGACAGGGGAGACTATGGCTACACCTTC.

The chain couples TRBV30 to TRBJ1-2, with 8 bases aligning to TRBD1. This CDR3 contains 14 residues. V lost 0 bases to trimming and J lost 7 bases; unmatched junction nucleotides: 7. The germline gives CDR1 GTSNPN, CDR2 SVGIG (reference sequence). CDR3 coding DNA: TGTGCCTGGAGTGTACCCAGGGGGCGTGGTGGCTACACCTTC. Protein product: CAWSVPRGRGGYTF. Full variable domain (remainder filled in from reference TRBV30 and TRBJ1-2): SQTIHQWPATLVQPVGSPLSLECTVEGTSNPNLYWYRQAAGRGLQLLFYSVGIGQISSEVPQNLSASRPQDRQFILSSKKLLLSDSGFYLCAWSVPRGRGGYTFGSGTRLTVV.

The chain couples TRBV4-2 to TRBJ1-2, with a possible D match to TRBD1 (5 bases). The germline V and J ends were trimmed by 8 bases and 4 bases, with 17 bases remaining between them. The CDR3 has 14 residues. Per germline, CDR1 LGHNA and CDR2 YNFKEQ. The CDR3 nucleotides read TGTGCCAGCGGACCGCTTATCGACAGCTATGGCTACACCTTC. It encodes CASGPLIDSYGYTF.

The chain carries TRBV30 and TRBJ2-3, with TRBD2 as a possible D gene (7 bases). V lost 0 bases and J lost 5, with 24 bases in between. Germline V gives CDR1 GTSNPN, CDR2 SVGIG (reference sequence). The CDR3 length is 18 residues. The CDR3, as DNA: TGTGCCTGGAGTGTACCGAGAGTTTTGCGGGGGCTGGGAGATACGCAGTATTTT. Residues: CAWSVPRVLRGLGDTQYF.

The chain links TRBV14 to TRBJ1-1, with D possibly TRBD1 on 6 matching bases. The CDR3 consists of 14 residues. Germline loops: CDR1 SGHDN, CDR2 FVKESK. Trimming removed 7 bases from V and 7 bases from J, with 19 bases in between. The CDR3 nucleotides are TGTGCCAGCACCCCAGGGGAGCAAATGCGTGAAGCTTTCTTT. Residues: CASTPGEQMREAFF.

The CDR3 DNA reads as TGTGCCAGCATCCCAGGGGGGACGTCCTACGAGCAGTACTTC. As protein: CASIPGGTSYEQYF. The rearrangement joins TRBV28 to TRBJ2-7, with D tentatively TRBD1 (7 bases). Germline CDR1 reads MDHEN; CDR2 reads SYDVKM. V lost 7 bases and J 1 base, leaving 14 bases between the germline ends. The CDR3 is 14 amino acids.

This chain links TRBV3-1 (or the pseudogene TRBV3-2) with TRBJ1-5; 8 bases fit TRBD1. This CDR3 region has 23 residues. Germline assignment: CDR1 LGHDT and CDR2 YNNKEL (reference sequence). Unmatched junction bases numbered 25, after V lost 3 bases and J lost 0 bases. CDR3 residues: CASSHRHAMDPGQDLDSNQPQHF. CDR3 DNA: TGTGCCAGCAGCCACCGTCATGCCATGGACCCGGGACAGGATTTAGATAGCAATCAGCCCCAGCATTTT.

This clone came up many times. J is TRBJ1-1 and V is TRBV19; D gene unclear. V shed 0 bases and J shed 1 base, with 3 bases lying between them. The CDR3 consists of 13 residues. Germline CDR1 is LNHDA and CDR2 is SQIVND (reference sequence). The CDR3 DNA sequence: TGTGCCAGTAGTATAGATCGGAACACTGAAGCTTTCTTT. The encoded protein is CASSIDRNTEAFF.